The source of this TCR beta chain is a study of blood T cell repertoires in COVID-19. Study information: Two consecutive negative NP/OP PCR tests, clearance, or resolved symptoms defined Cohort 3 recovery. Samples of COVID-19 (acute and convalescent) were obtained from the United States, Italy and Spain. In each case, the material was cDNA or gDNA derived from T cells, B-cell-depleted T cells, or PBMCs.

The protocol was immunoSEQ multiplex PCR, while the TCRdb copy is restricted to in-frame clones and leaves out a portion. The sample contains about 170,000 clones, roughly 78% of which appear only once. Those enrolled, adults aged roughly 18 to 90 years, came from about two dozen US areas. Germline CDR1 reads SGHVS; CDR2 reads FQNEAQ. The trim removed 4 bases at V and 10 bases at J, leaving 5 bases unmatched. There are 14 residues in the CDR3. The receptor was isolated from a woman aged 70-85 years in a cohort exposed to, infected with or recovered from COVID-19 (not recorded which). The source material was PBMCs or T cells enriched from blood (not recorded which). The chain couples TRBV7-8 to TRBJ1-6; 9 bases align to TRBD1. CDR3 nucleotide sequence: TGTGCCAGCAGCTCGGGACAGGGAAGCTCACCCCTCCACTTT. It specifies CASSSGQGSSPLHF.